This T cell receptor beta chain was sequenced for a study of blood T cell repertoires in COVID-19. Study-level information: Sources were T cells, B-cell-depleted T cells, or PBMCs; the material itself was cDNA or gDNA.

CDR3 length: 17 residues. Trimming left V 0 bases short and J 0 bases short, with 15 bases between. Per germline, CDR1 SGHVS and CDR2 FQNEAQ. Assay: immunoSEQ multiplex PCR; the TCRdb copy retains only in-frame clones and omits some. The sample lists over 400,000 clones; around 90% were seen once. This rearrangement joins TRBV7-8 to TRBJ2-7; D possibly corresponds to TRBD1 (5 bases). Sequenced material: peripheral blood. The receptor was derived from a woman in her forties or fifties with COVID-19, enrolled during active disease. CDR3 nucleotides: TGTGCCAGCAGCTTAGCGGCTCAGGGCACACTCTCCTACGAGCAGTACTTC. As protein: CASSLAAQGTLSYEQYF.